The text below deals with one T cell receptor (beta chain). This sample stems from a study of graft-versus-host responses after intestinal transplantation. The repertoire was sequenced with immunoSEQ multiplex PCR; TCRdb's copy has only in-frame clones and lacks some. In the table there are 15,000 or so clones, 77% of which are singletons. To release intraepithelial and lamina propria lymphocytes, the graft tissue was processed. Sequenced here: ileum tissue, sampled approximately 26 days after intestinal transplant. This clonotype originated in a human patient who received an intestinal transplant, so some T cells may come from the graft donor.

The CDR3 spells CASSSGERKNTEAFF. CDR3 coding DNA: TGTGCCAGCAGCTCGGGGGAAAGAAAGAACACTGAAGCTTTCTTT. V usage is TRBV5-4 and J usage is TRBJ1-1, with D perhaps TRBD1 (5 bases). Looked up from germline, CDR1 is SGHNT and CDR2 is YYREEE (reference sequence). The CDR3 sequence is 15 residues long. V was shortened by 3 bases and J by 1 base, with 13 bases between the two germline ends. Together with reference TRBV5-4 and TRBJ1-1, the CDR3 gives the full variable domain: ETGVTQSPTHLIKTRGQQVTLRCSSQSGHNTVSWYQQALGQGPQFIFQYYREEENGRGNFPPRFSGLQFPNYSSELNVNALELDDSALYLCASSSGERKNTEAFFGQGTRLTVV.